The clone carrying this T cell receptor (beta chain) appeared many times. Its antigen is not known. The sample belongs to a study of Graves' ophthalmopathy and Graves' hyperthyroidism. Study-wide points: Clonotypes were expanded in thyroid at above 0.001 frequency, and most also appeared in blood. Cross-validated, the 13-signature model showed 87.88%/81.08% sensitivity/specificity, and 80%/75% in the test set. The model's prediction of ophthalmopathy progression had about 70% sensitivity and 72% to 80% specificity.

Scientists amplified the TCR beta CDR3 regions from RNA transcripts. Amplification began with first-round RT-PCR using HTBI primers, then second-round multiplex PCR was performed. TCRdb reanalysed the multiplex PCR reads using MiXCR and keeps one entry per CDR3 protein. The sample lists 300,000 to 350,000 distinct CDR3 sequences, around a sixth seen once, with roughly an eighth in the top ten. The CDR3 covers 13 residues. CDR1 is MNHNY and CDR2 is SVGAGI in the germline V gene (reference sequence). V was pared by 2 bases and J by 5 bases, with 9 bases between. The sequenced sample was peripheral blood. The receptor comes from an adult man with Graves' ophthalmopathy. The gene calls are TRBV6-6 and TRBJ1-1, with D possibly TRBD1 on 5 matching bases. The CDR3 loop is CASSYPGLTEAFF. The CDR3, as DNA: TGTGCCAGCAGTTACCCAGGGTTGACTGAAGCTTTCTTT.